One sample yielded the 24 T cell receptor beta chains listed below, sequenced in a study of cutaneous CD30+ T cell lymphoproliferative disorder and hepatitis E. Clones were read by immunoSEQ multiplex PCR, and TCRdb kept only the in-frame ones, dropping some. The sample includes fewer than 9,500 clones, roughly 74% of them seen just once. Sequences were obtained from blood. All receptors derive from a human donor with a cutaneous T cell lymphoproliferative disorder associated with hepatitis E virus.

The chain carries TRBV15 and TRBJ1-2; a weak D match, TRBD1 (5 bases). The CDR3 totals 16 residues. V lost 0 bases and J 3 bases, leaving 14 bases between the germline ends. CDR1 is LNHNV, CDR2 YYDKDF, per germline (reference sequence). The chain's CDR3 is CATSRDPQGEYYGYTF. The DNA of the CDR3 is TGTGCCACCAGCAGAGATCCCCAAGGGGAGTACTATGGCTACACCTTC.

In this sample, this clone turned up a few times. This rearrangement joins TRBV7-2 to TRBJ2-5; D not certain. Per germline, CDR1 SGHTA and CDR2 FQGNSA. The CDR3 contains 13 residues. Trimming took 1 base from V and 4 from J, leaving 7 bases between them. CDR3 in DNA: TGTGCCAGCAGCTTAGTTTGGGGAGAGACCCAGTACTTC. Translating gives CASSLVWGETQYF. Full variable domain (rest looked up from reference TRBV7-2 and TRBJ2-5): GAGVSQSPSNKVTEKGKDVELRCDPISGHTALYWYRQSLGQGLEFLIYFQGNSAPDKSGLPSDRFSAERTGGSVSTLTIQRTQQEDSAVYLCASSLVWGETQYFGPGTRLLVL.

J is TRBJ1-6 and V is TRBV6-1; D gene ambiguous. Germline CDR1 reads MNHNS; CDR2 reads SASEGT. CDR3 length equals 15 residues. With 2 bases removed from V and 9 bases from J, the gap between germline ends came to 14 bases. CDR3 sequence (DNA): TGTGCCAGCAGTGAAATAAGGATTCGTGGTTCACCCCTCCACTTT. Translated: CASSEIRIRGSPLHF.

The J gene is TRBJ2-1, the V gene TRBV29-1; D is undetermined. The CDR3 totals 12 residues. Trimming shortened V by 4 bases and J by 9 bases, and 13 bases separated the two germline ends. From germline, CDR1 is SQVTM and CDR2 ANQGSEA. CDR3 nucleotide sequence: TGCAGCGTTGTCAACCCCCGGGCTGAGCAGTTCTTC. Residues: CSVVNPRAEQFF.

This chain connects TRBV28 to TRBJ1-5; 8 positions agree with TRBD1. Germline V gives CDR1 MDHEN, CDR2 SYDVKM. The CDR3 extends over 18 amino acids. Trimming removed 1 base from V and 4 bases from J; junction bases left unmatched: 12. This CDR3 is CASSLLTGVSVSNQPQHF. CDR3 nucleotides: TGTGCCAGCAGTTTATTGACAGGGGTTAGTGTAAGTAATCAGCCCCAGCATTTT.

This sequence joins TRBV7-2 and TRBJ1-2, with a weak D call TRBD1 (5 bases). V shed 5 bases and J shed 5 bases, with 12 bases lying between them. CDR3 size: 13 residues. CDR1 and CDR2 (germline): SGHTA, FQGNSA. The CDR3, as DNA: TGTGCCAGCAGCCCGGACAAAAAATATGGCTACACCTTC. It translates to CASSPDKKYGYTF.

The J gene is TRBJ1-1, the V gene TRBV6-6, with a weak D call TRBD1 (5 bases). V dropped 2 bases and J dropped 7 bases, with 11 bases sitting between them. The CDR3 is made up of 13 amino acids. CDR1 and CDR2 (germline): MNHNY, SVGAGI (reference sequence). The CDR3: CASSYGLQGEAFF. The CDR3 nucleotides read TGTGCCAGCAGTTACGGGCTCCAGGGTGAAGCTTTCTTT.

The J gene is TRBJ2-1, the V gene TRBV7-9; 7 nucleotides align to TRBD1. Per germline, CDR1 SEHNR and CDR2 FQNEAQ (reference sequence). V was clipped by 5 bases and J by 1 base; unmatched bases: 5. This CDR3 spans 15 amino acids. In DNA form, the CDR3 reads TGTGCCAGCAGCCCCCCGGGACAGTCCTACAATGAGCAGTTCTTC. Residues: CASSPPGQSYNEQFF.

The chain employs TRBV2 and TRBJ2-1, with 9 positions matching TRBD2. The germline V gene encodes CDR1 SNHLY and CDR2 FYNNEI. V dropped 2 bases and J dropped 8; count of bases not matched to a gene: 4. The CDR3 loop spans 14 amino acids. In DNA, the CDR3 is TGTGCCAGCAGTGAATTAGCGGGAGCTGATGAGCAGTTCTTC. Translation gives CASSELAGADEQFF.

The chain couples TRBV6-6 to TRBJ2-3; D may correspond to TRBD1 or TRBD2 (5 bases each). This CDR3 region has 15 residues. CDR1 and CDR2 from the germline V gene are MNHNY and SVGAGI (reference sequence). V lost 2 bases and J 0 bases, leaving 9 bases between the germline ends. The CDR3 DNA reads TGTGCCAGCAGTTACGAGGGGCCTAGCACAGATACGCAGTATTTT. Protein product: CASSYEGPSTDTQYF.

The rearrangement joins TRBV5-6 to TRBJ1-2; D not resolved. V was cut by 0 bases and J by 4 bases, with 10 bases left in between. CDR1 is SGHDT, CDR2 YYEEEE, per germline. The CDR3 has 14 amino acids. In nucleotides, the CDR3 is TGTGCCAGCAGCTTGGGCTCGGTCTTCTATGGCTACACCTTC. It encodes CASSLGSVFYGYTF. The full variable domain, rest sourced from reference TRBV5-6 and TRBJ1-2, is DAGVTQSPTHLIKTRGQQVTLRCSPKSGHDTVSWYQQALGQGPQFIFQYYEEEERQRGNFPDRFSGHQFPNYSSELNVNALLLGDSALYLCASSLGSVFYGYTFGSGTRLTVV.

This sequence joins TRBV7-8 and TRBJ2-7; TRBD1 is a possible D gene (6 bases). Germline V gene data show CDR1 as SGHVS and CDR2 as FQNEAQ. V lost 3 bases, J lost 3 bases, and 12 bases lay in between. The CDR3 sequence is 14 residues long. The CDR3 sequence: CASSLGDTYYEQYF. The CDR3 nucleotides are TGTGCCAGCAGCTTGGGGGACACTTACTACGAGCAGTACTTC. Full variable domain (rest looked up from reference TRBV7-8 and TRBJ2-7): GAGVSQSPRYKVAKRGQDVALRCDPISGHVSLFWYQQALGQGPEFLTYFQNEAQLDKSGLPSDRFFAERPEGSVSTLKIQRTQQEDSAVYLCASSLGDTYYEQYFGPGTRLTVT.

V and J are TRBV7-2 and TRBJ2-7; D tentatively fits TRBD1 or TRBD2 (5 bases each). Per germline, CDR1 SGHTA and CDR2 FQGNSA. The CDR3 is 15 residues long. The V and J ends lost 3 bases and 2 bases respectively, with 14 bases between them. CDR3 sequence reads: CASSLAGGAPYEQYF. The CDR3 nucleotides read TGTGCCAGCAGCTTGGCTGGGGGAGCCCCCTACGAGCAGTACTTC.

Here the CDR3 DNA reads TGTGCCAGCAGTTTGACCCGGGGGTCAACATATGGCTACACCTTC. Translation gives CASSLTRGSTYGYTF. The chain links TRBV27 to TRBJ1-2; D might be TRBD1 (5 bases). Germline V gene sequence: CDR1 MNHEY, CDR2 SMNVEV (reference sequence). V shed 3 bases and J shed 5 bases, with 16 bases lying between them. The CDR3 runs 15 residues.

The chain's CDR3 is CASSGRLAGISQETQYF. The CDR3 coding sequence is TGTGCCAGCAGCGGCAGACTAGCGGGAATATCCCAAGAGACCCAGTACTTC. The V call is TRBV7-8, the J call TRBJ2-5; 11 positions agree with TRBD2. With V trimmed by 5 bases and J by 1 base, 9 bases remained unmatched. The germline V gene has CDR1 SGHVS and CDR2 FQNEAQ. The CDR3 is 17 residues long.

The chain links TRBV6-4 to TRBJ2-2; D is ambiguous. The V gene's germline CDR1 is MRHNA and CDR2 SNTAGT. Trimming took 4 bases from V and 1 from J, leaving 7 bases between them. This CDR3 region has 14 residues. CDR3 nucleotide sequence: TGTGCCAGCAGTGGGGATCAGAACACCGGGGAGCTGTTTTTT. It specifies CASSGDQNTGELFF.

The chain combines TRBV5-1 with TRBJ2-7; the match to TRBD1 covers 12 bases. The germline V gene has CDR1 SGHRS and CDR2 YFSETQ. Trimming removed 3 bases from V and 5 bases from J; junction bases left unmatched: 6. The CDR3 length is 15 residues. The CDR3 DNA reads TGCGCCAGCAGCTCCGGGACAGGGGGCTTAGACGAGCAGTACTTC. Protein: CASSSGTGGLDEQYF.

The V and J genes are TRBV5-4 and TRBJ2-3, with D possibly TRBD2 on 7 matching bases. The CDR3 contains 15 residues. V lost 1 base to trimming and J lost 4 bases, with 13 bases between them. CDR1 is SGHNT and CDR2 is YYREEE in the germline V gene (reference sequence). This chain's CDR3 is CASSLTGRGADTQYF. The CDR3 DNA reads TGTGCCAGCAGCTTGACAGGGAGGGGAGCAGATACGCAGTATTTT. Combining the CDR3 with reference TRBV5-4 and TRBJ2-3 gives the whole variable domain ETGVTQSPTHLIKTRGQQVTLRCSSQSGHNTVSWYQQALGQGPQFIFQYYREEENGRGNFPPRFSGLQFPNYSSELNVNALELDDSALYLCASSLTGRGADTQYFGPGTRLTVL.

The chain uses TRBV30 and TRBJ2-7, with D possibly being TRBD2 (5 bases). The germline CDR1 and CDR2 sequences are GTSNPN and SVGIG (reference sequence). V was pared by 0 bases and J by 7 bases, with 13 bases between. The CDR3 contains 13 residues. The CDR3 DNA follows: TGTGCCTGGAGTGTGGGGAGTTCCGGAGAGCAGTACTTC. It is translated as CAWSVGSSGEQYF. Full variable domain (rest looked up from reference TRBV30 and TRBJ2-7): SQTIHQWPATLVQPVGSPLSLECTVEGTSNPNLYWYRQAAGRGLQLLFYSVGIGQISSEVPQNLSASRPQDRQFILSSKKLLLSDSGFYLCAWSVGSSGEQYFGPGTRLTVT.

The chain recombines TRBV6-5 with TRBJ2-7; TRBD1 is a possible D gene (6 bases). Germline V lookup: CDR1 MNHEY, CDR2 SVGAGI. The CDR3 covers 13 residues. The V end lost 5 bases, the J end lost 7 bases, and 15 bases lay between the germline ends. DNA of the CDR3: TGTGCCAGCAGTGCCCCGGACAGCCATGAGCAGTACTTC. This gives the protein CASSAPDSHEQYF.

This clone was detected only once. V and J are TRBV18 and TRBJ1-2; D remains ambiguous. V was clipped by 3 bases and J by 8 bases, with 13 bases between them. The CDR3 contains 13 residues. The germline gives CDR1 KGHSH, CDR2 LQKENI. The CDR3 loop is CASSPNPGGGYTF. In DNA, the CDR3 is TGTGCCAGCTCACCCAATCCGGGAGGGGGCTACACCTTC.

In its sample, this clone was seen a few times. This chain links TRBV7-9 with TRBJ2-5; the D gene is possibly TRBD1 (6 bases). The V end was cut by 7 bases, the J end by 4 bases, with 10 bases between. From germline, CDR1 is SEHNR and CDR2 FQNEAQ (reference sequence). The CDR3 sequence is 12 residues long. CDR3 coding DNA: TGTGCCAGCACTGGGGGCTTAGAGACCCAGTACTTC. Its protein product is CASTGGLETQYF.

V usage is TRBV7-9 and J usage is TRBJ2-2; no reliable D call. Deletions cut 5 bases from V and 5 bases from J, with 9 bases between. Germline loops: CDR1 SEHNR, CDR2 FQNEAQ (reference sequence). The CDR3 has 13 residues. CDR3: CASSPPVTGELFF. CDR3 nucleotide sequence: TGTGCCAGCAGCCCTCCCGTAACCGGGGAGCTGTTTTTT.

The genes are TRBV6-5 and TRBJ1-5, with 8 bases fitting TRBD1. CDR3 length equals 15 residues. J was trimmed by 3 bases and V by 5 bases; bases with no gene match: 6. CDR1 and CDR2 from the germline V gene are MNHEY and SVGAGI. The CDR3 spells CASSPTGAPNQPQHF. CDR3 sequence (DNA): TGTGCCAGCAGTCCGACAGGGGCTCCCAATCAGCCCCAGCATTTT.